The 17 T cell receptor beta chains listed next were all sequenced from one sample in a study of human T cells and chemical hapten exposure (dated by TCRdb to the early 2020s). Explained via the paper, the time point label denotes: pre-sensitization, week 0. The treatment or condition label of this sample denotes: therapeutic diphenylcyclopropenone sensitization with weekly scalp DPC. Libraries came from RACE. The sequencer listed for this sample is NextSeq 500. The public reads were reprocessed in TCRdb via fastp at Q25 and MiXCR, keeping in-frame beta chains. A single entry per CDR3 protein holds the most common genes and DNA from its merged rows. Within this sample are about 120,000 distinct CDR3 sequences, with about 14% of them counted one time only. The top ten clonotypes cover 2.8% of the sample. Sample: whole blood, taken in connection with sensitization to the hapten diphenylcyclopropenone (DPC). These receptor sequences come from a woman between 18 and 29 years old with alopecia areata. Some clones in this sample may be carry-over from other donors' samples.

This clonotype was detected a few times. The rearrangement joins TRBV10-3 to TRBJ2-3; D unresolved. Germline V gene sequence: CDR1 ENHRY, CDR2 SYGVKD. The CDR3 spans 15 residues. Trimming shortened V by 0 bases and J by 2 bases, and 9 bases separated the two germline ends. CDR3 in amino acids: CAISESSRATDTQYF. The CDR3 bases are TGTGCCATCAGTGAGTCTAGCAGAGCCACAGATACGCAGTATTTT.

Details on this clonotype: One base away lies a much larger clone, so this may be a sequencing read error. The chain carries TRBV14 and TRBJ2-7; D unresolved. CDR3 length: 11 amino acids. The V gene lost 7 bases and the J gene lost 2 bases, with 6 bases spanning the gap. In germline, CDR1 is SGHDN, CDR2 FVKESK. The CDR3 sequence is CASTRTYEQYF. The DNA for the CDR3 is TGTGCCAGCACCCGAACCTACGAGCAGTACTTC.

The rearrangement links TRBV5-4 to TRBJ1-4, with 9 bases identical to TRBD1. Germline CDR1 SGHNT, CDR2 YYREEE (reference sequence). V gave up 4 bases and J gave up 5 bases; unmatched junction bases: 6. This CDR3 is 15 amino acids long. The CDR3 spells CASSRSGQGNEKLFF. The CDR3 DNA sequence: TGTGCCAGCAGCCGCTCGGGACAGGGAAATGAAAAACTGTTTTTT.

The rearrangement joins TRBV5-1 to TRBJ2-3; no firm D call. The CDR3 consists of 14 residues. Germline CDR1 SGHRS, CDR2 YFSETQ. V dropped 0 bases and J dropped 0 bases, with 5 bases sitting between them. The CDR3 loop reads CASSLEGSTDTQYF. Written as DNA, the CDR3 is TGCGCCAGCAGCTTGGAAGGGAGCACAGATACGCAGTATTTT.

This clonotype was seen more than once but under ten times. The CDR3 DNA reads TGCGCCAGCAGCCAGACCGGGACTAGCGGGGGGGCAGATACGCAGTATTTT. Protein sequence: CASSQTGTSGGADTQYF. This chain joins TRBV4-3 and TRBJ2-3, with TRBD2 identical over 16 bases. There are 17 residues in the CDR3. The germline V gene has CDR1 LGHNA and CDR2 YSLEER. V dropped 3 bases and J dropped 4; count of bases not matched to a gene: 4.

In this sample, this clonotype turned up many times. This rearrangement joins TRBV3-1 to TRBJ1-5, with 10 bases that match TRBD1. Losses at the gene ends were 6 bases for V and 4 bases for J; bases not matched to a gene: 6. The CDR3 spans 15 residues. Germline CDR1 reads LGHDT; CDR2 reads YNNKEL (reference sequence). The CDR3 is CASSTGTGDNQPQHF. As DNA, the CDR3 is TGTGCCAGCAGTACCGGGACAGGGGATAATCAGCCCCAGCATTTT. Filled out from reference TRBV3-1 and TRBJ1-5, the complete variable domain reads DTAVSQTPKYLVTQMGNDKSIKCEQNLGHDTMYWYKQDSKKFLKIMFSYNNKELIINETVPNRFSPKSPDKAHLNLHINSLELGDSAVYFCASSTGTGDNQPQHFGDGTRLSIL.

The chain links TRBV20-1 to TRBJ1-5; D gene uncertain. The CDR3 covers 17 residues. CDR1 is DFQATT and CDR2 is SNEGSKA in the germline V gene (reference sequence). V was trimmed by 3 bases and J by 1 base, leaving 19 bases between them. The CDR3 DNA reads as TGCAGTGCTAGTCCGGGCACGGTACGAGCCAGCAATCAGCCCCAGCATTTT. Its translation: CSASPGTVRASNQPQHF.

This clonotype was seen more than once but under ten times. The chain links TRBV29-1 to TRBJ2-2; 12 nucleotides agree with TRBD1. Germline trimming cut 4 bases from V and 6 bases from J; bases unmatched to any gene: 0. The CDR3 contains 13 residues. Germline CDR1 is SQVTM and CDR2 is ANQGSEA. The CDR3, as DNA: TGCAGCGTTGGGGACAGGGGGCCCGGGGAGCTGTTTTTT. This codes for CSVGDRGPGELFF.

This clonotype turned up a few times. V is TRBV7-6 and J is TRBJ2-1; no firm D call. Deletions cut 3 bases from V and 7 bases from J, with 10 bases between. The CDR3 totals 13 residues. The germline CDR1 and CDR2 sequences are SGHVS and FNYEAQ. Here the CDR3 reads CASSFGPLNEQFF. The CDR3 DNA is TGTGCCAGCAGCTTCGGGCCGTTAAATGAGCAGTTCTTC.

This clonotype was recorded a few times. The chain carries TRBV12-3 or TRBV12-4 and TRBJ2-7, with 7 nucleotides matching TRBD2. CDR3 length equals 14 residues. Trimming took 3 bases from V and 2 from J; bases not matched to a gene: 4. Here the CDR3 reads CASSFVGLAYEQYF. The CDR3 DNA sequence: TGTGCCAGCAGTTTTGTAGGACTAGCCTACGAGCAGTACTTC.

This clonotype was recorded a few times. CDR3 DNA: TGTGCCAGTAGTCAGCCGATAGCCAAAAACATTCAGTACTTC. This encodes CASSQPIAKNIQYF. The V call is TRBV19, the J call TRBJ2-4; D remains unclear. Germline CDR1 is LNHDA and CDR2 is SQIVND (reference sequence). The CDR3 contains 14 residues. Trimming left V 5 bases short and J 0 bases short, with 8 bases between.

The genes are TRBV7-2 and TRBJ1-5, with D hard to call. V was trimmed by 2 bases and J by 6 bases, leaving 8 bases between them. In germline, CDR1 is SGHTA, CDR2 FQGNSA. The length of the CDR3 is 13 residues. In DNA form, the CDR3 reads TGTGCCAGCAGCTTACGGTTCTCTCAGCCCCAGCATTTT. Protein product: CASSLRFSQPQHF.

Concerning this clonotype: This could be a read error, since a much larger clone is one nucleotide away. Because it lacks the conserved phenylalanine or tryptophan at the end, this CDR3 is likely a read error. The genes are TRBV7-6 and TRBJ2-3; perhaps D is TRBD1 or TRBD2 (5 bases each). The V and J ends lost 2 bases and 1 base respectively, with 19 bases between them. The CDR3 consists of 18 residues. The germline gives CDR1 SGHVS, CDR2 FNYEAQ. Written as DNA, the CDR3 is TGTGCCAGCAGCTTAAAGAGAGGGGTACAGGAAGGCACAGATACGCAGTATATT. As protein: CASSLKRGVQEGTDTQYI.

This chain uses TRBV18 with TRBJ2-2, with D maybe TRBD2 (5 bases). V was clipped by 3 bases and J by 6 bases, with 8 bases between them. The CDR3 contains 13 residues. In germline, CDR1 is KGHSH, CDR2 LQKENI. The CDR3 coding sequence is TGTGCCAGCTCACCCGCGGAGGCCGGGGAGCTGTTTTTT. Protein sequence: CASSPAEAGELFF.

The DNA of the CDR3 is TGTGCCAGCAGCTTAGCCGCTTTGACAGTAGGCACAGATACGCAGTATTTT. Translating gives CASSLAALTVGTDTQYF. The chain combines TRBV7-9 with TRBJ2-3, with D perhaps TRBD1 (5 bases). CDR3 size: 17 residues. Germline V lookup: CDR1 SEHNR, CDR2 FQNEAQ (reference sequence). Between the trimmed V and J ends, which lost 0 bases and 1 base, there was a span of 14 bases.

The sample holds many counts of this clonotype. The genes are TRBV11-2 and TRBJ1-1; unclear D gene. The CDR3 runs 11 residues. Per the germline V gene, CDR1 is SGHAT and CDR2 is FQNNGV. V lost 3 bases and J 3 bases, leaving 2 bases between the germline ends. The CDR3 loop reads CASSLDTEAFF. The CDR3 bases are TGTGCCAGCAGCTTGGACACTGAAGCTTTCTTT.

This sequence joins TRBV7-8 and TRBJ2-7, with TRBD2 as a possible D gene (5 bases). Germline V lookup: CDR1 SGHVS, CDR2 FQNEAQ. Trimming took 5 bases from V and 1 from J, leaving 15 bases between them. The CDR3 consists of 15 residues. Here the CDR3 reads CASSPTNHLSYEQYF. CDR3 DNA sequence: TGTGCCAGCAGCCCGACTAACCACCTTTCCTACGAGCAGTACTTC.